The 6 T cell receptor beta chains listed next were all sequenced from one sample in a study of shared clonotypes between healthy human individuals. TCRdb's table, derived via immunoSEQ multiplex PCR, lists solely in-frame clones and lacks some. The sample has 1.5 million to 1.9 million clones; 95% to 99% are singletons. Sequencing input: naive CD4+ T cells sorted from blood. Subset of the sample: CD45RA+ positively selected. The receptors here all came from a man aged 25-45 years in good health.

In DNA form, the CDR3 reads TGTGCCATCAGTAGGGGACAGAACTACAATGAGCAGTTCTTC. Translation gives CAISRGQNYNEQFF. The chain has TRBV10-3 and TRBJ2-1; 7 bases map to TRBD1. This CDR3 contains 14 residues. V dropped 5 bases and J dropped 3; count of bases not matched to a gene: 4. Germline CDR1 and CDR2: ENHRY and SYGVKD.

The chain joins TRBV28 to TRBJ2-7, with a weak D call TRBD2 (5 bases). V was trimmed by 4 bases and J by 2 bases, leaving 21 bases between them. CDR1 MDHEN and CDR2 SYDVKM come from the germline V gene. There are 17 residues in the CDR3. CDR3 in amino acids: CASSSNPGKVGTYEQYF. The CDR3 nucleotides read TGTGCCAGCAGTTCAAACCCCGGGAAGGTGGGAACCTACGAGCAGTACTTC.

The chain carries TRBV11-2 and TRBJ1-2; D is perhaps TRBD1 (6 bases). This CDR3 comprises 13 residues. The V end lost 3 bases, the J end lost 4 bases, and 9 bases lay between the germline ends. CDR1 is SGHAT, CDR2 FQNNGV, per germline. The CDR3 DNA sequence: TGTGCCAGCAGCTTCGACAGGATCTATGGCTACACCTTC. It codes for CASSFDRIYGYTF. Looking up the rest from reference TRBV11-2 and TRBJ1-2 gives the full variable domain: EAGVAQSPRYKIIEKRQSVAFWCNPISGHATLYWYQQILGQGPKLLIQFQNNGVVDDSQLPKDRFSAERLKGVDSTLKIQPAKLEDSAVYLCASSFDRIYGYTFGSGTRLTVV.

The J gene is TRBJ2-3, the V gene TRBV9, with TRBD1 matching over 10 bases. V shed 4 bases and J 2 bases; nucleotides not matched to a gene: 7. Germline loops: CDR1 SGDLS, CDR2 YYNGEE. This CDR3 is built from 16 residues. CDR3 DNA sequence: TGTGCCAGCAGCCGGGACAGGGGATTCTTCACAGATACGCAGTATTTT. It codes for CASSRDRGFFTDTQYF.

The V gene is TRBV9, the J gene TRBJ2-2; 7 bases agree with TRBD1. Trimming took 7 bases from V and 8 from J; bases not matched to a gene: 11. This CDR3 has 14 residues. The V gene's germline CDR1 is SGDLS and CDR2 YYNGEE. CDR3 residues: CASGLYRGRGELFF. In DNA form, the CDR3 reads TGTGCCAGCGGATTATACAGGGGTCGAGGGGAGCTGTTTTTT.

This clone came up once. The V call is TRBV14, the J call TRBJ1-5; D uncertain. Trimming left V 0 bases short and J 6 bases short, with 6 bases between. This CDR3 is built from 13 residues. The germline CDR1 and CDR2 sequences are SGHDN and FVKESK. The CDR3 bases are TGTGCCAGCAGCCAAGACCGGGCTCAGCCCCAGCATTTT. This codes for CASSQDRAQPQHF.